This T cell receptor (beta chain) was recorded in a study of cytomegalovirus exposure and HLA in healthy donors. Study-level findings and limits: Per published reports, the classifier diagnosed cytomegalovirus status with high specificity and sensitivity.

Concerning this clone itself: Its cognate antigen is unknown.

Primers included in the PCR were 60 Vbeta and 13 Jbeta primers. Data came from immunoSEQ multiplex PCR; TCRdb stores just in-frame clones and leaves some out. This table holds tens of thousands of clones, 80% to 90% found once. Germline V CDR1 and CDR2: SGHRS, YFSETQ. CDR3 length: 17 amino acids. Unmatched junction bases numbered 17, after V lost 10 bases and J lost 2 bases. This receptor was identified in a woman aged 25 to 45 in good health and CMV-seronegative. V is TRBV5-1 and J is TRBJ2-2; 7 positions agree with TRBD1. Sequencing was carried out using PBMCs. CDR3 in DNA: TGCGCCTCCCCCCTCCAACGGGACAGACATAACACCGGGGAGCTGTTTTTT. Its protein product is CASPLQRDRHNTGELFF.